This is a list of T cell receptor beta chains from one sample in a study of patients and donors after allogeneic stem cell transplantation. MiXCR, applied by TCRdb to the RT-PCR reads, yields one record per CDR3 protein. The top ten clones hold about 44% of a sample with 25,000 or so distinct CDR3 sequences, more than 8% of them seen once. Sequenced: blood, either unsorted or a sorted T cell fraction (not recorded which). Source of these receptors: a human donor who was either an allogeneic HSCT recipient or a stem cell or donor lymphocyte infusion donor (not recorded which). It is not recorded whose cells these are; they may come from a transplant donor. The CDR3 runs from the conserved cysteine through the conserved F or W. D genes are given only for firm matches. Not every row has a clone size; where given, it reads once, few, many or a size class.

TGCAGTGCTAGAGAGGGGACAGGAACCTACGAGCAGTACTTC	CSAREGTGTYEQYF	TRBJ2-7	TRBV20-1	TRBD1	many
TGTGCCAGCAGCCAAGATGACGGAGAGACCCAGTACTTC	CASSQDDGETQYF	TRBJ2-5	TRBV4-2	-	few
TGCGCCAGCAGCTCCCCCCCCGGCGGGAGCCTCACCGGGGAGCTGTTTTTT	CASSSPPGGSLTGELFF	TRBJ2-2	TRBV5-1	TRBD2	many
TGCAGTGCTAGAGATGGCGGGGCGTTTAACTATGGCTACACCTTC	CSARDGGAFNYGYTF	TRBJ1-2	TRBV20-1	-	many
TGTGCCAGCAGTACGGGGACAGCCTCTAATCAGCCCCAGCATTTT	CASSTGTASNQPQHF	TRBJ1-5	TRBV6-1	TRBD1	few
TGCGCCAGCAGCCCTCCGGGACGGTGGATAGGCTACACCTTC	CASSPPGRWIGYTF	TRBJ1-2	TRBV4-1	-	few
TGCAGTGCTAGAGGACAGGGTTTTGATGGCTACACCTTC	CSARGQGFDGYTF	TRBJ1-2	TRBV20-1	TRBD1	-
TGTGCCAGCTCACCTCAGCAAGAGACCCAGTACTTC	CASSPQQETQYF	TRBJ2-5	TRBV18	-	-
TGTGCCAGCACTCGGTCGGGGCTAGCGGGCGGAGAGACCCAGTACTTC	CASTRSGLAGGETQYF	TRBJ2-5	TRBV5-4	TRBD2	few
TGTGCCAGCAGCTTATCCCGGGACAGGGTGTCGACTAATGAAAAACTGTTTTTT	CASSLSRDRVSTNEKLFF	TRBJ1-4	TRBV11-1	TRBD1	-
TGTGCCAGCAGCTTAGATGAGACCCAGTACTTC	CASSLDETQYF	TRBJ2-5	TRBV7-9	-	few
TGTGCCAGCAGTGACGGGACCCGGGGGGGTGAGCAGTTCTTC	CASSDGTRGGEQFF	TRBJ2-1	TRBV6-4	TRBD2	-
TGTGCCAGCAGCGACCACAGGAGAGGGAATCAGCCCCAGCATTTT	CASSDHRRGNQPQHF	TRBJ1-5	TRBV6-1	-	few
TGTGCCAGTAGTATGACAGTCCCCAATTCACCCCTCCACTTT	CASSMTVPNSPLHF	TRBJ1-6	TRBV19	-	few
TGTGCCAGCAGTACCGGGACCCGTTACAATGAGCAGTTCTTC	CASSTGTRYNEQFF	TRBJ2-1	TRBV9	-	few
TGTGCCAGCAGCGTAGCGTGGATTCAAGAGACCCAGTACTTC	CASSVAWIQETQYF	TRBJ2-5	TRBV9	-	many
TGTGCCAGCAGCTTACCGGGACAGAGCACAGATACGCAGTATTTT	CASSLPGQSTDTQYF	TRBJ2-3	TRBV7-9	TRBD1	many
TGTGCCAGCAGCCGGGGACAGCTCTTTAATTCACCCCTCCACTTT	CASSRGQLFNSPLHF	TRBJ1-6	TRBV5-6	TRBD1	few
TGTGCCAGCAGCCGAGGACAGGGTGGAGAAAAACTGTTTTTT	CASSRGQGGEKLFF	TRBJ1-4	TRBV7-9	TRBD1	many
TGTGCCAGCAGTCCGGTCTGGGGGCGAAGGACTGAAGCTTTCTTT	CASSPVWGRRTEAFF	TRBJ1-1	TRBV6-1	-	few
TGTGCCAGCTCAGAAGCGGGACTAGAGACCTACGAGCAGTACTTC	CASSEAGLETYEQYF	TRBJ2-7	TRBV18	TRBD2	few
TGTGCCAGCAGCTTAGAAGGGGGCGGGTCTGAGACCCAGTACTTC	CASSLEGGGSETQYF	TRBJ2-5	TRBV11-2	TRBD1	few
TGTGCCAGCAGCTTGTCCATGGACAGGGGCTTGGCTGGAAACACCATATATTTT	CASSLSMDRGLAGNTIYF	TRBJ1-3	TRBV28	TRBD1	-
TGTGCCAGCTCACCAGTCAGTCTCACTGAAGCTTTCTTT	CASSPVSLTEAFF	TRBJ1-1	TRBV18	-	many
TGTGCCATCAGAACCGGGACTAGCGGCTACGAGCAGTACTTC	CAIRTGTSGYEQYF	TRBJ2-7	TRBV10-3	TRBD2	many
TGTGCCAGCAGCCTCCGACAGGGGGCGACCGAGCAGTACTTC	CASSLRQGATEQYF	TRBJ2-7	TRBV9	TRBD1	-
TGTGCCAGCAGCTTAGACCCGCCGGGCTCTGGAAACACCATATATTTT	CASSLDPPGSGNTIYF	TRBJ1-3	TRBV7-2	-	many
TGTGCCTCCGGGACAAAAGACTCGCCCCTCTCCTACGAGCAGTACTTC	CASGTKDSPLSYEQYF	TRBJ2-7	TRBV28	-	many
TGTGCCAGCAGCCACAGGGGAGATAATCAGCCCCAGCATTTT	CASSHRGDNQPQHF	TRBJ1-5	TRBV3-1	-	many
TGCAGCGCCTCAGCAACTAATGAAAAACTGTTTTTT	CSASATNEKLFF	TRBJ1-4	TRBV29-1	-	few
TGCACCAGCAGCCGCCTAGGGGGGCTAGCCAAAAACATTCAGTACTTC	CTSSRLGGLAKNIQYF	TRBJ2-4	TRBV1	-	few
TGTGCCAGCAGTGAGGTTGAGGGGACAGCGGCTGAAGCTTTCTTT	CASSEVEGTAAEAFF	TRBJ1-1	TRBV2	TRBD1	few
TGCGCCAGCAGCTTGGGCCTATTGGGTAATGAGCAGTTCTTC	CASSLGLLGNEQFF	TRBJ2-1	TRBV5-1	-	many
TGTGCCAGCAGCTCCCCACACGTGGATGAAGCTTTCTTT	CASSSPHVDEAFF	TRBJ1-1	TRBV7-9	-	many
TGTGCCAGCAGTACGGATTTAGCGAATACAGGCACTGAAGCTTTCTTT	CASSTDLANTGTEAFF	TRBJ1-1	TRBV12-3/TRBV12-4	-	medium-sized
TGCAGCGTTGGGGACAGGGCCAGAGGGGGAAACACCATATATTTT	CSVGDRARGGNTIYF	TRBJ1-3	TRBV29-1	TRBD1	many
TGTGCCAGCAGCGTAGACACCATGAACACTGAAGCTTTCTTT	CASSVDTMNTEAFF	TRBJ1-1	TRBV5-6	-	many
TGTGCCACCAGCAGAGACAGGGGGTCGTGGTATGGCTACACCTTC	CATSRDRGSWYGYTF	TRBJ1-2	TRBV15	TRBD1	many
TGTGCCAGCAGCCCCTTTAGGGACACTGAAGCTTTCTTT	CASSPFRDTEAFF	TRBJ1-1	TRBV4-2	-	many
TGTGCCAGCAGCCCCGCCCGCCGACAGTCGGAAGCTTTCTTT	CASSPARRQSEAFF	TRBJ1-1	TRBV7-9	-	many
TGTTCGAACGGGAGGGGGCGCCGGGAGCAGTACTTC	CSNGRGRREQYF	TRBJ2-7	TRBV6-1	-	many
TGTGCCAGTACTATGTTTGGGTCGGATAACACCGGGGAGCTGTTTTTT	CASTMFGSDNTGELFF	TRBJ2-2	TRBV19	-	many
TGTGCCATCAGTGCCGGGATCTACAATGAGCAGTTCTTC	CAISAGIYNEQFF	TRBJ2-1	TRBV10-3	-	many